The 16 T cell receptor beta chains given below trace back to one sample, sequenced in a study of blood T cell repertoires in COVID-19. Only in-frame clones appear in the TCRdb table, and some are missing; sequencing was by immunoSEQ multiplex PCR. The sample carries about 400,000 clones, around nine tenths recorded once. The source material was peripheral blood. These receptors originate from a human donor in a cohort sampled during active COVID-19.

This clone was picked up one time. The chain employs TRBV3-1 (or the pseudogene TRBV3-2) and TRBJ2-7; 13 bases fit TRBD2. The J segment lost 3 bases and the V segment lost 3 bases, leaving 5 bases of the junction unmatched. Germline CDR1 and CDR2: LGHDT and YNNKEL (reference sequence). The CDR3 extends over 16 amino acids. CDR3 bases: TGTGCCAGCAGCCACGGACTAGCGGGAGTCGGCTACGAGCAGTACTTC. Its translation: CASSHGLAGVGYEQYF.

V is TRBV7-8 and J is TRBJ1-1; possible D gene TRBD1, 5 bases. V lost 1 base, J lost 1 base, and 13 bases lay in between. The germline CDR1 and CDR2 sequences are SGHVS and FQNEAQ. There are 16 residues in the CDR3. Here the CDR3 reads CASSLVGSGGNTEAFF. The DNA for the CDR3 is TGTGCCAGCAGCTTAGTGGGCAGCGGGGGGAACACTGAAGCTTTCTTT.

The chain links TRBV24-1 to TRBJ2-7; 7 nucleotides match TRBD1. The germline V gene has CDR1 KGHDR and CDR2 SFDVKD. CDR3 length equals 12 residues. Trimming cost V 12 bases and J 7 bases; bases outside gene matches: 11. The CDR3 region has the DNA TGTGCCTCCTCGGGACAGATGGGAGAGCAGTACTTC. Its translation is CASSGQMGEQYF.

The J gene is TRBJ2-3, the V gene TRBV2; 12 nucleotides line up with TRBD2. The CDR3 length is 20 residues. V was clipped by 5 bases and J by 0 bases; unmatched bases: 15. Per the germline V gene, CDR1 is SNHLY and CDR2 is FYNNEI. The DNA for the CDR3 is TGTGCCAGCAGTCCTAACCCCCCTAGCGGGAGGGACTATAGCACAGATACGCAGTATTTT. Its translation: CASSPNPPSGRDYSTDTQYF.

There are a few counts of this clone. The gene calls are TRBV2 and TRBJ1-2, with D maybe TRBD1 (6 bases). Trimming took off 6 bases at V and 8 bases at J, with 19 bases between the two ends. Looked up from germline, CDR1 is SNHLY and CDR2 is FYNNEI. The CDR3 is made up of 14 amino acids. In DNA form, the CDR3 reads TGTGCCAGCAGGGCGACAGGTTCCAACGGGGGCTACACCTTC. Residues: CASRATGSNGGYTF. The complete variable domain, with remaining parts taken from reference TRBV2 and TRBJ1-2, reads EPEVTQTPSHQVTQMGQEVILRCVPISNHLYFYWYRQILGQKVEFLVSFYNNEISEKSEIFDDQFSVERPDGSNFTLKIRSTKLEDSAMYFCASRATGSNGGYTFGSGTRLTVV.

This clone is a singleton in its sample. The chain has TRBV5-1 and TRBJ1-4; 7 nucleotides agree with TRBD1. The junction had 10 bases not matched to a gene; V was cut back by 4 bases and J by 4 bases. CDR1 SGHRS and CDR2 YFSETQ come from the germline V gene. This CDR3 contains 16 residues. The CDR3 DNA reads TGCGCCAGCAGCCCCGATGTGACAGGGAATAATGAAAAACTGTTTTTT. This sequence encodes CASSPDVTGNNEKLFF.

V and J are TRBV11-2 and TRBJ2-5; D is possibly TRBD1 (6 bases). In germline, CDR1 is SGHAT, CDR2 FQNNGV. V was trimmed by 5 bases and J by 0 bases, leaving 13 bases between them. The CDR3 consists of 15 residues. CDR3 sequence reads: CASSTGQTYQETQYF. The CDR3 bases are TGTGCCAGCAGCACGGGACAAACGTACCAAGAGACCCAGTACTTC. The whole variable domain, remainder taken from reference TRBV11-2 and TRBJ2-5, is EAGVAQSPRYKIIEKRQSVAFWCNPISGHATLYWYQQILGQGPKLLIQFQNNGVVDDSQLPKDRFSAERLKGVDSTLKIQPAKLEDSAVYLCASSTGQTYQETQYFGPGTRLLVL.

This clone appeared once. The chain employs TRBV3-1 (or the pseudogene TRBV3-2) and TRBJ1-2, with 9 bases matching TRBD1. V lost 0 bases to trimming and J lost 8 bases; unmatched junction nucleotides: 7. This CDR3 spans 15 amino acids. Germline values: CDR1 LGHDT, CDR2 YNNKEL (reference sequence). CDR3 in amino acids: CASSQDRGQGLGYTF. DNA of the CDR3: TGTGCCAGCAGCCAAGATCGGGGACAGGGACTCGGCTACACCTTC.

The J gene is TRBJ2-1, the V gene TRBV19, with 8 bases identical to TRBD1. Trimming took 4 bases from V and 3 from J; bases not matched to a gene: 14. CDR1 is LNHDA, CDR2 SQIVND, per germline (reference sequence). There are 18 residues in the CDR3. The CDR3 DNA reads as TGTGCCAGTAGTAAACCACGATCTCGGACAGGGTACTACAATGAGCAGTTCTTC. Encoded protein: CASSKPRSRTGYYNEQFF.

This chain connects TRBV30 to TRBJ2-1; TRBD2 matches 12 bases. CDR1 GTSNPN and CDR2 SVGIG come from the germline V gene (reference sequence). Unmatched junction bases numbered 5, after V lost 3 bases and J lost 8 bases. The CDR3 sequence is 14 residues long. In nucleotides, the CDR3 is TGTGCCTGGAGGCGGACTAGCGGGGTTTATGAGCAGTTCTTC. Translating gives CAWRRTSGVYEQFF.

This rearrangement joins TRBV6-1 to TRBJ1-3; D is unresolved. This CDR3 contains 15 residues. The germline CDR1 and CDR2 sequences are MNHNS and SASEGT. Deletions cut 2 bases from V and 0 bases from J, with 8 bases between. The chain's CDR3 is CASSEYGSSGNTIYF. In DNA form, the CDR3 reads TGTGCCAGCAGTGAATATGGGAGCTCTGGAAACACCATATATTTT.

The CDR3 DNA is TGTGCCAGCAGCCCCATCCGGGACAGAACCCCTCAAGGGAACACCGGGGAGCTGTTTTTT. This translates into CASSPIRDRTPQGNTGELFF. This sequence joins TRBV13 and TRBJ2-2, with 7 bases aligning to TRBD1. Per the germline V gene, CDR1 is PRHDT and CDR2 is FYEKMQ (reference sequence). This CDR3 has 20 residues. The trim removed 5 bases at V and 1 base at J, leaving 19 bases unmatched.

This chain connects TRBV5-1 to TRBJ2-2; 8 nucleotides match TRBD2. Germline CDR1 and CDR2: SGHRS and YFSETQ. V shed 0 bases, J shed 5 bases, and the junction held 9 bases outside the gene matches. The CDR3 extends over 17 amino acids. The CDR3 spells CASSLAPGLVGTGELFF. CDR3 in DNA: TGCGCCAGCAGCTTGGCCCCGGGACTAGTGGGAACCGGGGAGCTGTTTTTT.

This clone has a handful of counts. The CDR3 DNA follows: TGTGCCAGCAGCGTAGGGTGGGAGGGTGTCGAGCAGTACTTC. Its protein is CASSVGWEGVEQYF. This rearrangement joins TRBV9 to TRBJ2-7, with 7 bases matching TRBD2. Losses at the gene ends were 0 bases for V and 6 bases for J; bases not matched to a gene: 6. Looked up from germline, CDR1 is SGDLS and CDR2 is YYNGEE. This CDR3 is built from 14 residues. Complete variable domain (other parts from reference TRBV9 and TRBJ2-7): DSGVTQTPKHLITATGQRVTLRCSPRSGDLSVYWYQQSLDQGLQFLIQYYNGEERAKGNILERFSAQQFPDLHSELNLSSLELGDSALYFCASSVGWEGVEQYFGPGTRLTVT.

The chain employs TRBV5-3 and TRBJ2-1; 7 positions match TRBD1. TRBV5-3 is treated as an ORF (open reading frame) with a function not yet certain. Losses at the gene ends were 4 bases for V and 2 bases for J; bases not matched to a gene: 18. The CDR3 is made up of 19 amino acids. CDR3 residues: CARSTVPTAGGPAYNEQFF. The DNA for the CDR3 is TGTGCCAGAAGCACGGTCCCCACCGCAGGGGGACCTGCCTACAATGAGCAGTTCTTC.

The chain uses TRBV10-3 and TRBJ2-3; perhaps TRBD1 as D (6 bases). V was clipped by 0 bases and J by 0 bases, with 7 bases between them. Germline lookup yields CDR1 ENHRY and CDR2 SYGVKD. The CDR3 sequence is 15 residues long. The CDR3 bases are TGTGCCATCAGTGAGTCGGGGGCGAGCACAGATACGCAGTATTTT. It yields the protein CAISESGASTDTQYF.